This paragraph covers one T cell receptor (beta chain) sequence. The data derive from a study of blood T cell repertoires in COVID-19. About the research overall: Spain, Italy and the United States supplied samples that represented acute and convalescent COVID-19. Sources were T cells, B-cell-depleted T cells, or PBMCs; the material itself was cDNA or gDNA.

How the authors handled the data: Reference gene primer amplification gave estimated nucleated cell counts. Method: immunoSEQ multiplex PCR; TCRdb's copy keeps in-frame clones and lacks some. D and trimming were read from the DNA, whereas the V and J calls and clone size are those reported in that table. This sample carries 30,000 to 35,000 clones, roughly 93% of them seen once, and the ten largest clones take roughly 5.2%. Germline CDR1 is MGHRA and CDR2 is YSYEKL. After removal of 0 bases from V and 2 bases from J, the junction contained 6 bases not matched to a gene. The CDR3 sequence is 18 residues long.

This rearrangement joins TRBV4-1 to TRBJ2-3, with 12 positions matching TRBD2. The clonotype originates from a human donor in a cohort sampled during active COVID-19. The material sequenced was peripheral blood. The CDR3 bases are TGCGCCAGCAGCCAAGAGAGACTAGCGGGAGTAACCACAGATACGCAGTATTTT. It codes for CASSQERLAGVTTDTQYF.